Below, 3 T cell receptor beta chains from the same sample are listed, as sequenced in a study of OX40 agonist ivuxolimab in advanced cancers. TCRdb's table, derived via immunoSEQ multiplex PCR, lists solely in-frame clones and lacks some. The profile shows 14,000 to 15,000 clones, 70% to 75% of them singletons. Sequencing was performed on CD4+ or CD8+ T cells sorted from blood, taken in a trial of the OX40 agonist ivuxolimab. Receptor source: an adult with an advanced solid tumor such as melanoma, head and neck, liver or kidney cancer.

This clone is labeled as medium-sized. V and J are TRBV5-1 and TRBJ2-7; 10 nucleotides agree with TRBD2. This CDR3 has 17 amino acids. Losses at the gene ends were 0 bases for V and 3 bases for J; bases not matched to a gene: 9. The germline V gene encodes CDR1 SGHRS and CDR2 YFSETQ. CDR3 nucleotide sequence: TGCGCCAGCAGCTTGGTGGCTAGCGGGAGAGGGAACTACGAGCAGTACTTC. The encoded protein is CASSLVASGRGNYEQYF.

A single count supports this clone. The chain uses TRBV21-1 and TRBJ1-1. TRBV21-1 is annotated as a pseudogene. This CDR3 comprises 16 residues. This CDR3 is CASSKRRKQRGTEAFF. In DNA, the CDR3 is TGTGCCAGCAGCAAACGGAGGAAACAAAGGGGAACTGAAGCTTTCTTT.

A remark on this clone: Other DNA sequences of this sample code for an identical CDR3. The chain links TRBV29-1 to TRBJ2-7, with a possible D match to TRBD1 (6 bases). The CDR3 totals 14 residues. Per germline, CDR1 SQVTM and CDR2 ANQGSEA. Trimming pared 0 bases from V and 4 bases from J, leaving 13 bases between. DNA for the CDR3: TGCAGCGTTGAAGATGATTTAGGGGGATACGAGCAGTACTTC. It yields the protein CSVEDDLGGYEQYF.